The TCR beta chain under discussion was sequenced for a study of radiation and T cells in renal cell carcinoma. As to time point: blood 2 weeks post-SBRT. Indicated treatment: 15 Gy SBRT to primary tumor, nephrectomy 4 weeks later. TCRdb's copy holds only in-frame clones and misses some; the assay was immunoSEQ multiplex PCR. There are 100,000 to 150,000 clones in the sample; around 90% occur only once, and 5% to 6.5% lies in the top ten. This specimen was blood, taken from a patient whose treatment included radiotherapy and nephrectomy. This sequence originates from an older woman with renal cell carcinoma.

The CDR3 DNA sequence: TGTGCCTGGGGGAACGGACAGGACCCGGTTCGGTACTTC. The encoded protein is CAWGNGQDPVRYF. V gene TRBV30 combines with J gene TRBJ2-7, with TRBD1 matching 7 bases. J gave up 12 bases and V 5 bases, and 16 bases lay outside the gene matches. Germline V gives CDR1 GTSNPN, CDR2 SVGIG (reference sequence). The CDR3 has 13 residues.